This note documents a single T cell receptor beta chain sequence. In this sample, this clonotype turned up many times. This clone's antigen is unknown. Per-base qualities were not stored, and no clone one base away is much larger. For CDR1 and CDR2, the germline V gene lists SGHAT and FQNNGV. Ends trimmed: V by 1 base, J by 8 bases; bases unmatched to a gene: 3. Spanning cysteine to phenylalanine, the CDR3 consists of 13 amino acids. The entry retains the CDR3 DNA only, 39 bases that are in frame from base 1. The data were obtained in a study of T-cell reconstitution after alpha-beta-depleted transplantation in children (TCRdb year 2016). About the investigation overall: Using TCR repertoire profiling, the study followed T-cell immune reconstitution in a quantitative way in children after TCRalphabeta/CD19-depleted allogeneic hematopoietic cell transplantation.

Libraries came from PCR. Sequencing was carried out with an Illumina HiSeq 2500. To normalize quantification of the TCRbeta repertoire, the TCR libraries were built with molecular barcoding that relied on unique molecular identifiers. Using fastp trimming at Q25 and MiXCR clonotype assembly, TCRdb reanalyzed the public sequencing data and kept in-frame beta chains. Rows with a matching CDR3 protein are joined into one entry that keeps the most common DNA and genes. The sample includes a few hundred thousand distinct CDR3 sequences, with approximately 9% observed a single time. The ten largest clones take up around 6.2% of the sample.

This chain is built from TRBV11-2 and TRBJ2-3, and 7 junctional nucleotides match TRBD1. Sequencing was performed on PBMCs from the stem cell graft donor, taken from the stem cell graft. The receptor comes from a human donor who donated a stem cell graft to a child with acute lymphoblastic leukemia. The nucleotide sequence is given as TGTGCCAGCAGCTTAGGGCAGGGGGTTACGCAGTATTTT. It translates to CASSLGQGVTQYF.